This entry describes one TCR beta chain. This record comes from a study of blood T cell repertoires in COVID-19. Background on the study: Acute and convalescent COVID-19 samples came from the United States, Italy and Spain. PBMCs, B-cell-depleted T cells, or T cells were the source of the cDNA or gDNA that made up the material.

Germline V CDR1 and CDR2: MGHRA, YSYEKL. This CDR3 region has 18 residues. V was pared by 3 bases and J by 5 bases, with 14 bases of the junction left unmatched. Source study methods: Estimated nucleated cell counts came from reference gene primer amplification. Clones were sequenced by immunoSEQ multiplex PCR, and TCRdb holds only the in-frame ones, with some missing. V and J calls and clone size come straight from that table; D and trimming were deduced from the DNA. The sample comprises under 80,000 clones, approximately 90% of which are singletons, and 1.3% to 1.5% rests with the top ten. Sequenced: peripheral blood. This receptor was identified in a human donor in a cohort sampled during active COVID-19. The chain uses TRBV4-1 and TRBJ2-1; 9 bases line up with TRBD1. CDR3 sequence: CASSHQDVGTGINNEQFF. The CDR3 nucleotides are TGCGCCAGCAGCCACCAAGATGTAGGGACAGGGATTAACAATGAGCAGTTCTTC.